This T cell receptor (beta chain) originates from a study of molecular identifiers for immune sequencing clone quantification. Regarding the study as a whole: More than 98% of effector molecules, versus under 1% of naive-cell molecules, belonged to clones above 20 RNA copies. Spiked TCR RNA from one Jurkat cell reportedly showed up when mixed among 950,000 to 1,000,000 naive cells.

Bulk TCR libraries were made with methods that had been previously described and with listed TCR primers. MiXCR, applied by TCRdb to the PCR reads, yields one record per CDR3 protein. The data show over 300,000 distinct CDR3 sequences, about 22% seen once. Naive CD8 T cells were sorted, and the gate applied was CD8+CD4-CCR7+CD45RA+. A remark on this clonotype: Its target is not known. One junction end disagrees with the germline gene, perhaps due to a read error.

The sequence came from a human donor in good health. Some libraries in this study had Jurkat cell RNA spiked in. The sample comprised naive CD8+ T cells from blood, with Jurkat cell RNA spiked in. Subset specified: FACS-sorted CD8+CD4-CCR7+CD45RA+ naive T cells.

The CDR3 region has the DNA TGTGCCAGCAGCCCCCGAGTGGGGCTAGCGGGAGGGCCCACCTACTATGAGCAGTTCTTC. Its translation is CASSPRVGLAGGPTYYEQFF. This rearrangement joins TRBV7-6 to TRBJ2-1, with 12 bases aligning to TRBD2. CDR1 and CDR2 (germline): SGHVS, FNYEAQ. The CDR3 spans 20 residues.